This entry lists 16 T cell receptor beta chains sequenced from one sample in a study of graft-versus-host responses after intestinal transplantation. Clones were sequenced by immunoSEQ multiplex PCR, and TCRdb holds only the in-frame ones, with some missing. The table has roughly 56,000 clones, approximately 89% seen once. This specimen consisted of PBMCs, obtained about 4 months after intestinal transplantation. The receptors were gathered from a human patient who received an intestinal transplant, so some T cells may come from the graft donor.

The chain links TRBV5-1 to TRBJ1-1, with a weak D call TRBD1 (5 bases). CDR1 is SGHRS and CDR2 is YFSETQ in the germline V gene. Trimming removed 2 bases from V and 2 bases from J, with 10 bases in between. This CDR3 comprises 14 residues. The CDR3 here is CASSFRGDNTEAFF. CDR3 DNA: TGCGCCAGCAGCTTTAGGGGAGACAACACTGAAGCTTTCTTT.

This clone came up once. The J gene is TRBJ2-5, the V gene TRBV30; TRBD2 aligns across 13 bases. Trimming took 5 bases from V and 5 from J; bases not matched to a gene: 8. The V gene's germline CDR1 is GTSNPN and CDR2 SVGIG (reference sequence). The CDR3 length is 15 residues. The CDR3 reads CAWGTSGGAWETQYF. The CDR3 DNA follows: TGTGCCTGGGGAACTAGCGGGGGGGCCTGGGAGACCCAGTACTTC.

The chain joins TRBV27 to TRBJ2-2; TRBD2 is a possible D gene (5 bases). CDR3 size: 14 residues. V dropped 4 bases and J dropped 4 bases, with 10 bases sitting between them. CDR1 is MNHEY and CDR2 is SMNVEV in the germline V gene (reference sequence). CDR3 residues: CASSSPAGTGELFF. The CDR3 region has the DNA TGTGCCAGCAGTTCCCCCGCGGGCACCGGGGAGCTGTTTTTT.

Comments on this clone: Other nucleotide sequences from this sample produce the same CDR3. This chain connects TRBV6-6 to TRBJ1-1, with unresolved D. Trimming removed 11 bases from V and 0 bases from J, with 13 bases in between. CDR1 is MNHNY and CDR2 is SVGAGI in the germline V gene (reference sequence). The CDR3 runs 13 residues. CDR3 region: CASHPPMNTEAFF. In DNA form, the CDR3 reads TGTGCCTCCCACCCCCCCATGAACACTGAAGCTTTCTTT.

The V call is TRBV4-1, the J call TRBJ1-6, with D uncertain. CDR1 and CDR2 (germline): MGHRA, YSYEKL. Trimming left V 0 bases short and J 6 bases short, with 12 bases between. This CDR3 has 16 residues. CDR3 region: CASSQDQRLSNSPLHF. CDR3 DNA sequence: TGCGCCAGCAGCCAAGATCAGCGGCTGAGTAATTCACCCCTCCACTTT.

The chain uses TRBV27 and TRBJ2-1, with D unresolved. V was shortened by 3 bases and J by 8 bases, with 11 bases between the two germline ends. Per germline, CDR1 MNHEY and CDR2 SMNVEV (reference sequence). This CDR3 spans 13 amino acids. The CDR3 coding sequence is TGTGCCAGCAGTTTTTCGAGTTCCTATGAGCAGTTCTTC. This translates into CASSFSSSYEQFF.

The chain carries TRBV19 and TRBJ2-2; D is perhaps TRBD2 (5 bases). Germline CDR1 LNHDA, CDR2 SQIVND (reference sequence). With 5 bases removed from V and 1 base from J, the gap between germline ends came to 14 bases. The CDR3 has 16 residues. CDR3 loop: CASSPRTSRNTGELFF. In DNA, the CDR3 is TGTGCCAGTAGTCCCAGGACTTCGAGGAACACCGGGGAGCTGTTTTTT.

This clone has just a few counts. J is TRBJ2-3 and V is TRBV4-1, with D uncertain. The length of the CDR3 is 15 residues. CDR1 is MGHRA, CDR2 YSYEKL, per germline. V lost 2 bases and J 2 bases, leaving 11 bases between the germline ends. CDR3 amino acids: CASSQIMTHTDTQYF. CDR3 coding DNA: TGCGCCAGCAGCCAAATAATGACTCACACAGATACGCAGTATTTT.

The J gene is TRBJ2-2, the V gene TRBV25-1, with TRBD2 identical over 8 bases. Trimming removed 2 bases from V and 6 bases from J; junction bases left unmatched: 5. The CDR3 is 15 amino acids. Germline V gene sequence: CDR1 MGHDK, CDR2 SYGVNS. The CDR3 nucleotides are TGTGCCAGCAGTGAAGAGACTAGCGTTCCCGGGGAGCTGTTTTTT. Its translation is CASSEETSVPGELFF. The full variable domain, rest sourced from reference TRBV25-1 and TRBJ2-2, is EADIYQTPRYLVIGTGKKITLECSQTMGHDKMYWYQQDPGMELHLIHYSYGVNSTEKGDLSSESTVSRIRTEHFPLTLESARPSHTSQYLCASSEETSVPGELFFGEGSRLTVL.

The chain has TRBV9 and TRBJ1-2; 7 nucleotides line up with TRBD1. This CDR3 spans 14 amino acids. V dropped 4 bases and J dropped 5; count of bases not matched to a gene: 8. The germline gives CDR1 SGDLS, CDR2 YYNGEE. This chain's CDR3 is CASSPQGDAYGYTF. The CDR3 DNA reads TGTGCCAGCAGCCCCCAGGGGGATGCGTATGGCTACACCTTC.

The CDR3 DNA reads TGTGCCAGTTGTCGGGACACCGGAACTAGCCCCTACGAGCAGTACTTC. Residues: CASCRDTGTSPYEQYF. V usage is TRBV7-9 and J usage is TRBJ2-7; tentatively, D is TRBD1 or TRBD2 (6 bases each). Trimming took 9 bases from V and 2 from J, leaving 23 bases between them. Germline CDR1 SEHNR, CDR2 FQNEAQ (reference sequence). The CDR3 covers 16 residues.

The chain is built from TRBV18 and TRBJ1-1; D remains unclear. Trimming took off 3 bases at V and 6 bases at J, with 14 bases between the two ends. CDR3 length: 14 residues. The germline CDR1 and CDR2 sequences are KGHSH and LQKENI. Written as DNA, the CDR3 is TGTGCCAGCTCACCCCCGTCCAGGTTTGCTGAAGCTTTCTTT. As protein: CASSPPSRFAEAFF.

The chain joins TRBV18 to TRBJ2-2; 7 nucleotides match TRBD2. The CDR3 totals 14 residues. J gave up 3 bases and V 2 bases, and 0 bases lay outside the gene matches. Germline-derived CDR1 and CDR2 are KGHSH and LQKENI. The chain's CDR3 is CASSPAGDTGELFF. CDR3 sequence (DNA): TGTGCCAGCTCACCAGCGGGGGACACCGGGGAGCTGTTTTTT. Full variable domain (outside the CDR3, taken from reference TRBV18 and TRBJ2-2): NAGVMQNPRHLVRRRGQEARLRCSPMKGHSHVYWYRQLPEEGLKFMVYLQKENIIDESGMPKERFSAEFPKEGPSILRIQQVVRGDSAAYFCASSPAGDTGELFFGEGSRLTVL.

This CDR3 reads CASSLGVNYGYTF. The CDR3 DNA reads as TGTGCCAGCAGTTTAGGGGTTAACTATGGCTACACCTTC. The rearrangement uses TRBV27 and TRBJ1-2; D gene ambiguous. The CDR3 has 13 residues. CDR1 and CDR2 from the germline V gene are MNHEY and SMNVEV (reference sequence). The V end lost 2 bases, the J end lost 1 base, and 5 bases lay between the germline ends.

This chain links TRBV5-6 with TRBJ1-1; 8 nucleotides agree with TRBD1. Germline V CDR1 and CDR2: SGHDT, YYEEEE. The V gene end was trimmed by 0 bases and the J gene end by 5 bases; junction bases not matched to a gene: 6. The CDR3 extends over 15 amino acids. The CDR3 here is CASSLVRTGRTEAFF. Written as DNA, the CDR3 is TGTGCCAGCAGCTTGGTGAGGACAGGGAGAACTGAAGCTTTCTTT.

The gene calls are TRBV5-6 and TRBJ2-3; 13 nucleotides agree with TRBD2. V was clipped by 0 bases and J by 2 bases; unmatched bases: 3. The CDR3 runs to 17 residues. The germline CDR1 and CDR2 sequences are SGHDT and YYEEEE. CDR3 sequence: CASSLEGLAGPTDTQYF. The CDR3 bases are TGTGCCAGCAGCTTGGAGGGACTAGCGGGGCCCACAGATACGCAGTATTTT.